This entry lists 20 T cell receptor beta chains sequenced from one sample in a study of blood T cell repertoires in COVID-19. The repertoire was sequenced with immunoSEQ multiplex PCR; TCRdb's copy has only in-frame clones and lacks some. The sample includes under 200,000 clones, 80% to 85% of them seen just once. Material: peripheral blood. These receptor sequences come from a woman at least 80 years old with active or convalescent COVID-19.

This clone is a singleton in its sample. This chain uses TRBV20-1 with TRBJ2-4, with 10 positions matching TRBD1. Trimming removed 3 bases from V and 3 bases from J; junction bases left unmatched: 8. Germline V gene sequence: CDR1 DFQATT, CDR2 SNEGSKA (reference sequence). This CDR3 spans 16 amino acids. The CDR3: CSASPLDRGNKNIQYF. The DNA for the CDR3 is TGCAGTGCTAGTCCATTGGACAGGGGGAACAAAAACATTCAGTACTTC.

The V gene is TRBV7-2, the J gene TRBJ1-1; D unresolved. V gave up 2 bases and J gave up 2 bases, with 12 bases separating them. Germline V gene data show CDR1 as SGHTA and CDR2 as FQGNSA. The CDR3 sequence is 15 residues long. For the CDR3, the DNA is TGTGCCAGCAGCTTAAACCCCGGCGGAAACACTGAAGCTTTCTTT. It translates to CASSLNPGGNTEAFF.

This chain connects TRBV7-8 to TRBJ2-3, with no clear D. Trimming shortened V by 6 bases and J by 0 bases, and 16 bases separated the two germline ends. CDR3 length equals 16 residues. Germline V gene sequence: CDR1 SGHVS, CDR2 FQNEAQ. The CDR3 DNA reads TGTGCCAGCAGTCCTATACCAGGAATTAGCACAGATACGCAGTATTTT. Its translation is CASSPIPGISTDTQYF.

This clone has more than one count but fewer than ten. This chain connects TRBV18 to TRBJ1-1, with 8 bases fitting TRBD1. There are 17 residues in the CDR3. V lost 3 bases, J lost 4 bases, and 13 bases stayed unmatched. Germline V gene data show CDR1 as KGHSH and CDR2 as LQKENI. The CDR3 DNA reads TGTGCCAGCTCACCGGCCGGGACAGGTAGGGAGAGCACTGAAGCTTTCTTT. Residues: CASSPAGTGRESTEAFF.

The chain joins TRBV5-1 to TRBJ2-1; TRBD1 matches at 7 bases. Germline V gene sequence: CDR1 SGHRS, CDR2 YFSETQ. The J segment lost 4 bases and the V segment lost 7 bases, leaving 11 bases of the junction unmatched. The CDR3 loop spans 15 amino acids. CDR3 residues: CASLKEEGAYNEQFF. The CDR3 region has the DNA TGCGCCAGCCTCAAGGAAGAGGGGGCGTACAATGAGCAGTTCTTC.

The chain combines TRBV2 with TRBJ1-2; D uncertain. There are 13 residues in the CDR3. Germline V gene sequence: CDR1 SNHLY, CDR2 FYNNEI. V lost 0 bases to trimming and J lost 7 bases, with 9 bases between them. CDR3 in DNA: TGTGCCAGCAGTGAAGCGGGTGAGGCTGGCTACACCTTC. It yields the protein CASSEAGEAGYTF.

The V gene is TRBV7-2, the J gene TRBJ2-7; TRBD1 agrees at 7 bases. V gave up 5 bases and J gave up 6 bases; unmatched junction bases: 7. CDR1 and CDR2 from the germline V gene are SGHTA and FQGNSA. The CDR3 spans 13 residues. The CDR3 loop is CASSLETGSEQYF. The CDR3 DNA is TGTGCCAGCAGCCTCGAGACAGGGAGCGAGCAGTACTTC.

The chain employs TRBV30 and TRBJ1-3; D may be TRBD1 (6 bases). Trimming cost V 6 bases and J 2 bases, with 14 bases left between them. Germline loops: CDR1 GTSNPN, CDR2 SVGIG (reference sequence). This CDR3 spans 14 amino acids. The CDR3 protein is CACYRDPTGNTIYF. The CDR3 DNA follows: TGTGCCTGCTACAGGGACCCGACTGGAAACACCATATATTTT.

The chain links TRBV29-1 to TRBJ1-4; D not resolved. Germline CDR1 SQVTM, CDR2 ANQGSEA. This CDR3 is built from 11 residues. V dropped 4 bases and J dropped 3 bases, with 3 bases sitting between them. Written as DNA, the CDR3 is TGCAGCGTTGTCTCTAATGAAAAACTGTTTTTT. It encodes CSVVSNEKLFF.

The chain uses TRBV7-9 and TRBJ1-5, with 7 nucleotides matching TRBD1. From germline, CDR1 is SEHNR and CDR2 FQNEAQ (reference sequence). The V and J ends lost 5 bases and 2 bases, in that order; junction bases with no gene match: 6. This CDR3 spans 15 amino acids. The CDR3 bases are TGTGCCAGCAGCCCTCAGGGGGAAGGCAATCAGCCCCAGCATTTT. Amino acids: CASSPQGEGNQPQHF. Combining the CDR3 with reference TRBV7-9 and TRBJ1-5 gives the whole variable domain DTGVSQNPRHKITKRGQNVTFRCDPISEHNRLYWYRQTLGQGPEFLTYFQNEAQLEKSRLLSDRFSAERPKGSFSTLEIQRTEQGDSAMYLCASSPQGEGNQPQHFGDGTRLSIL.

V and J are TRBV27 and TRBJ1-6, with 12 nucleotides matching TRBD1. In germline, CDR1 is MNHEY, CDR2 SMNVEV (reference sequence). V dropped 3 bases and J dropped 10; count of bases not matched to a gene: 13. The CDR3 spans 18 residues. The CDR3 DNA sequence: TGTGCCAGCAGTTTGACCGGGACAGGGGGCTACGGCGGATCACCCCTCCACTTT. This translates into CASSLTGTGGYGGSPLHF.

This clone has only a few counts. The rearrangement joins TRBV30 to TRBJ1-5; D is unclear. V was cut by 2 bases and J by 6 bases, with 11 bases left in between. The CDR3 totals 13 residues. CDR1 is GTSNPN, CDR2 SVGIG, per germline (reference sequence). CDR3 sequence (DNA): TGTGCCTGGAGTTCGAGTCATGGTCAGCCCCAGCATTTT. Translation gives CAWSSSHGQPQHF.

This clone was seen only once. This chain uses TRBV9 with TRBJ2-1; TRBD2 agrees at 13 bases. Per germline, CDR1 SGDLS and CDR2 YYNGEE. Trimming removed 3 bases from V and 6 bases from J; junction bases left unmatched: 6. The CDR3 loop spans 16 amino acids. CDR3 DNA: TGTGCCAGCAGCGCACAAACTAGCGGGGGGGCCAATGAGCAGTTCTTC. This translates into CASSAQTSGGANEQFF.

This chain connects TRBV4-1 to TRBJ2-3; 8 bases fit TRBD2. The CDR3 has 16 residues. The germline V gene has CDR1 MGHRA and CDR2 YSYEKL. J was trimmed by 6 bases and V by 5 bases; bases with no gene match: 13. The CDR3 reads CASSSFGAGGGDTQYF. DNA for the CDR3: TGCGCCAGCAGCTCCTTCGGGGCGGGGGGCGGCGATACGCAGTATTTT.

The chain combines TRBV20-1 with TRBJ2-1; D is undetermined. Looked up from germline, CDR1 is DFQATT and CDR2 is SNEGSKA (reference sequence). Trimming took 6 bases from V and 4 from J, leaving 7 bases between them. The CDR3 spans 11 residues. The CDR3 bases are TGCAGTGCCCCCAATTACAATGAGCAGTTCTTC. Its translation: CSAPNYNEQFF.

The chain recombines TRBV27 with TRBJ1-1; D remains ambiguous. V was cut by 4 bases and J by 6 bases, with 18 bases left in between. Germline lookup yields CDR1 MNHEY and CDR2 SMNVEV (reference sequence). The CDR3 sequence is 15 residues long. The CDR3 region has the DNA TGTGCCAGCAGTTCCAGGACTGTATTGAGGGCTGAAGCTTTCTTT. Amino acid sequence: CASSSRTVLRAEAFF.

The V and J genes are TRBV6-6 and TRBJ2-7; D is undetermined. Germline-derived CDR1 and CDR2 are MNHNY and SVGAGI (reference sequence). The CDR3 loop spans 13 amino acids. Trimming removed 2 bases from V and 2 bases from J, with 7 bases in between. CDR3: CASSYMETYEQYF. CDR3 sequence (DNA): TGTGCCAGCAGTTACATGGAGACCTACGAGCAGTACTTC.

The gene calls are TRBV9 and TRBJ2-3; D might be TRBD2 (6 bases). This CDR3 contains 17 residues. V was cut by 0 bases and J by 1 base, with 15 bases left in between. Germline V gives CDR1 SGDLS, CDR2 YYNGEE. CDR3 residues: CASSVAMGWGGTDTQYF. For the CDR3, the DNA is TGTGCCAGCAGCGTAGCTATGGGTTGGGGGGGCACAGATACGCAGTATTTT.

V and J are TRBV27 and TRBJ1-6; D remains unclear. The germline CDR1 and CDR2 sequences are MNHEY and SMNVEV (reference sequence). This CDR3 is built from 12 residues. Trimming cost V 4 bases and J 15 bases, with 13 bases left between them. The CDR3 DNA reads TGTGCCAGCAGTTCCGCTCAACAGAACCTCCACTTT. Amino acid sequence: CASSSAQQNLHF.

V usage is TRBV7-9 and J usage is TRBJ2-1; 7 bases align to TRBD2. CDR3 length: 16 amino acids. Per germline, CDR1 SEHNR and CDR2 FQNEAQ (reference sequence). The V gene end was trimmed by 5 bases and the J gene end by 2 bases; junction bases not matched to a gene: 9. DNA of the CDR3: TGTGCCAGCAGCCCCCCCGGGGGGTTAACCTACAATGAGCAGTTCTTC. Translated: CASSPPGGLTYNEQFF.